This note documents a single T cell receptor (beta chain) sequence. There is no known antigen for this receptor. One base away there is no much larger clone; base qualities are not given. The sample comes from a study of blood T cell repertoires in COVID-19 (dated by TCRdb to 2018 to 2020). Regarding the study in general: Collaborator samples came from the United States, Italy and Spain and covered acute and convalescent phases of COVID-19. Where HLA class I and class II types were available, the types were taken from metadata supplied by the sample provider, not from assay-based typing. The prospective study material was composed of cDNA or gDNA derived from T cells, B-cell-depleted T cells, or PBMCs. The repertoires were released in a freely available public database meant as a resource for research on the immune response to SARS-CoV-2. Nearly every sample came with metadata listing a de-identified subject ID, COVID-19 status, age in years and sex. The samples were drawn from the first 160 participants of the ongoing ImmuneRACE study and from 1,254 subjects provided by 6 global collaborators. The dataset comprised deeply sampled blood TCRbeta repertoires from subjects exposed to, actively infected with, or recovered from COVID-19. The paper's findings and limits, for the study overall: How much clinical and demographic metadata was included differed by source and by participant, and the metadata was provided uncurated.

The immunoSEQ Assay, a bias-controlled multiplex PCR, was used to amplify TCRbeta CDR3 regions from genomic DNA. Under the source paper's analysis protocol: The number of nucleated cells in each sample was estimated from the amplification of reference gene primers within the assay. To quantify the absolute abundance of each unique TCRbeta CDR3 rearrangement, sequence reads were collapsed and filtered. For each sample, productive Simpson clonality was calculated as the square root of Simpson's diversity index over productive rearrangements. TCRdb mirrors the immuneACCESS table, restricted to in-frame sequences. Some clones are absent from its copies; in checked studies, under half trace to an unresolved V gene, and the reason for the others is unknown. V and J calls and clone size are as listed in that table; D and trimming were resolved from the DNA. The sample records under 400,000 clones, roughly 90% of which are singletons. The ten largest clones represent about 7% of the sample.

Whole blood was collected in K2EDTA tubes by collaborating institutions according to the institutions' own protocols. For TCRbeta analysis, collaborator samples were shipped as frozen whole blood, as isolated PBMCs, or as DNA extracted from either sample type. V is trimmed back by 3 bases and J by 1 base, and the junction contains 5 bases that no gene match accounts for. Counted from cysteine to phenylalanine, this CDR3 has 15 amino acids. Here the CDR3 DNA is all that survives: 45 bases in frame from base 1. The germline V gene (reference sequence) provides CDR1 DFQATT and CDR2 SNEGSKA. This chain joins TRBV20-1 to TRBJ2-2, with 7 central nucleotides matching TRBD2. The sample was peripheral blood. The sequence was obtained from a man younger than 30 with active or convalescent COVID-19. CDR3 reads: CSASSAGVNTGELFF. The DNA is TGCAGTGCTAGTTCTGCGGGAGTGAACACCGGGGAGCTGTTTTTT.